This is a list of T cell receptor beta chains from one sample in a study of cytomegalovirus exposure and HLA in healthy donors. The data were produced by immunoSEQ multiplex PCR, yet TCRdb's version contains in-frame clones alone and is incomplete. The table counts fewer than 150,000 clones; roughly 2.6% lies in the top ten. Sequencing was performed on PBMCs. The receptors were sampled from a man in his forties in good health and CMV-seronegative. Both conserved end residues are part of each CDR3. The order of the fields is J gene, D gene, V gene, CDR3 protein, CDR3 DNA. D genes are given only for firm matches.

j_gene: TRBJ2-2; d_gene: .; v_gene: TRBV6-6; CDR3aa: CASSYSTNTGELFF; CDR3nt: TGTGCCAGCAGTTACAGCACGAACACCGGGGAGCTGTTTTTT
j_gene: TRBJ2-1; d_gene: TRBD2; v_gene: TRBV5-1; CDR3aa: CASTPGGGVYNEQFF; CDR3nt: TGCGCCAGCACCCCGGGCGGGGGGGTCTACAATGAGCAGTTCTTC
j_gene: TRBJ2-1; d_gene: TRBD2; v_gene: TRBV11-2; CDR3aa: CASSFSGGKYNEQFF; CDR3nt: TGTGCCAGCAGCTTTAGCGGGGGAAAATACAATGAGCAGTTCTTC
j_gene: TRBJ1-1; d_gene: .; v_gene: TRBV5-1; CDR3aa: CASSQTELNTEAFF; CDR3nt: TGCGCCAGCAGCCAGACGGAGTTGAACACTGAAGCTTTCTTT
j_gene: TRBJ1-1; d_gene: .; v_gene: TRBV19; CDR3aa: CASSPGHRDTEAFF; CDR3nt: TGTGCCAGTAGTCCAGGGCATCGTGACACTGAAGCTTTCTTT
j_gene: TRBJ2-3; d_gene: .; v_gene: TRBV11-3; CDR3aa: CASSLGLQGTQYF; CDR3nt: TGTGCCAGCAGCTTAGGTCTACAGGGTACGCAGTATTTT
j_gene: TRBJ1-1; d_gene: TRBD1; v_gene: TRBV19; CDR3aa: CASRDRETEAFF; CDR3nt: TGTGCCAGTAGGGACAGGGAAACTGAAGCTTTCTTT
j_gene: TRBJ1-4; d_gene: .; v_gene: TRBV5-1; CDR3aa: CASSPRDFNEKLFF; CDR3nt: TGCGCCAGCAGCCCCAGAGACTTCAATGAAAAACTGTTTTTT
j_gene: TRBJ1-2; d_gene: TRBD1; v_gene: TRBV7-8; CDR3aa: CASSRTGGRSYGYTF; CDR3nt: TGTGCCAGCAGCCGGACAGGGGGAAGAAGCTATGGCTACACCTTC
j_gene: TRBJ2-3; d_gene: TRBD1; v_gene: TRBV6-5; CDR3aa: CASTLTGGSDTQYF; CDR3nt: TGTGCCAGCACGTTGACAGGGGGGTCAGATACGCAGTATTTT
j_gene: TRBJ2-3; d_gene: .; v_gene: TRBV7-2; CDR3aa: CASSFAGTSTDTQYF; CDR3nt: TGTGCCAGCAGCTTCGCCGGGACTAGCACAGATACGCAGTATTTT
j_gene: TRBJ2-3; d_gene: TRBD2; v_gene: TRBV6-4; CDR3aa: CASSASGGATDTQYF; CDR3nt: TGTGCCAGCAGTGCTAGCGGGGGGGCCACAGATACGCAGTATTTT
j_gene: TRBJ1-2; d_gene: .; v_gene: TRBV29-1; CDR3aa: CSVEGRSGSYTF; CDR3nt: TGCAGCGTTGAAGGCAGGTCAGGTAGCTACACCTTC
j_gene: TRBJ1-5; d_gene: .; v_gene: TRBV18; CDR3aa: CASSNPGQVNQPQHF; CDR3nt: TGTGCCAGCTCAAATCCGGGACAAGTCAATCAGCCCCAGCATTTT
j_gene: TRBJ1-2; d_gene: TRBD1; v_gene: TRBV7-6; CDR3aa: CASSLGTGGPYGYTF; CDR3nt: TGTGCCAGCAGCTTGGGGACAGGGGGACCCTATGGCTACACCTTC
j_gene: TRBJ2-7; d_gene: TRBD2; v_gene: TRBV5-1; CDR3aa: CASSLARTSGRSYEQYF; CDR3nt: TGCGCCAGCAGCTTGGCACGGACTAGCGGGCGATCCTACGAGCAGTACTTC
j_gene: TRBJ2-3; d_gene: TRBD2; v_gene: TRBV15; CDR3aa: CATSRGLAGGQDTQYF; CDR3nt: TGTGCCACCAGCAGAGGACTAGCGGGGGGGCAGGATACGCAGTATTTT
j_gene: TRBJ1-2; d_gene: TRBD1; v_gene: TRBV28; CDR3aa: CASSSGQGTVYGYTF; CDR3nt: TGTGCCAGCAGTTCGGGACAGGGAACAGTTTATGGCTACACCTTC
j_gene: TRBJ1-5; d_gene: TRBD1; v_gene: TRBV7-9; CDR3aa: CASSSGTGNQPQHF; CDR3nt: TGTGCCAGCAGTTCCGGGACAGGGAATCAGCCCCAGCATTTT
j_gene: TRBJ2-1; d_gene: .; v_gene: TRBV9; CDR3aa: CASSVRPEPGNYNEQFF; CDR3nt: TGTGCCAGCAGCGTCCGACCTGAGCCGGGGAACTACAATGAGCAGTTCTTC
j_gene: TRBJ2-7; d_gene: TRBD1; v_gene: TRBV19; CDR3aa: CASKGQGAGDEQYF; CDR3nt: TGTGCCAGTAAGGGACAGGGGGCGGGCGACGAGCAGTACTTC
j_gene: TRBJ2-4; d_gene: .; v_gene: TRBV7-2; CDR3aa: CASSLRGSLGNIQYF; CDR3nt: TGTGCCAGCAGCTTGAGAGGGTCTTTAGGAAACATTCAGTACTTC
j_gene: TRBJ2-2; d_gene: TRBD2; v_gene: TRBV9; CDR3aa: CASAAGGAANTGELFF; CDR3nt: TGTGCCAGCGCGGCGGGGGGCGCAGCGAACACCGGGGAGCTGTTTTTT
j_gene: TRBJ1-3; d_gene: .; v_gene: TRBV15; CDR3aa: CATSRGDNPSGNTIYF; CDR3nt: TGTGCCACCAGCAGAGGGGACAATCCGTCTGGAAACACCATATATTTT
j_gene: TRBJ2-1; d_gene: .; v_gene: TRBV11-3; CDR3aa: CASSSDSYSYNEQFF; CDR3nt: TGTGCCAGCAGCTCAGACAGTTACTCCTACAATGAGCAGTTCTTC
j_gene: TRBJ2-2; d_gene: TRBD1; v_gene: TRBV5-1; CDR3aa: CASSWGQGNTGELFF; CDR3nt: TGCGCCAGCAGCTGGGGACAGGGGAACACCGGGGAGCTGTTTTTT
j_gene: TRBJ2-7; d_gene: TRBD1; v_gene: TRBV27; CDR3aa: CASSKTGSSYEQYF; CDR3nt: TGTGCCAGCAGCAAGACAGGGAGCTCCTACGAGCAGTACTTC
j_gene: TRBJ1-5; d_gene: TRBD1; v_gene: TRBV2; CDR3aa: CASSRGGQDGQPQHF; CDR3nt: TGTGCCAGCAGTAGGGGTGGACAGGACGGCCAGCCCCAGCATTTT